This T cell receptor (beta chain) derives from a study of regulatory T cells in long-lasting Graves disease. Whole-study findings and limits: TRBV28, TRBJ1-2 and TRBJ2-5 were favored in persistent disease.

CDR3 regions were amplified by Arm-PCR using iRepertoire HTBI primers to build TCR beta libraries. MiXCR was run by TCRdb on the multiplex PCR reads, yielding one entry per CDR3 protein. The sample lists about 440,000 distinct CDR3 sequences; roughly 15% were seen once. This clonotype was recorded at least ten times. Its antigen is undetermined. Per germline, CDR1 SQVTM and CDR2 ANQGSEA. V was trimmed by 3 bases and J by 6 bases, leaving 12 bases between them. The CDR3 totals 13 residues. Documented time point: newly diagnosed GD, antithyroid drugs for less than 3 months. The TCR library used RNA extracted from PBMCs. This sample was also put to use in a study of T cells in Graves' hyperthyroidism and ophthalmopathy. As that study records: The study defined stable Graves' hyperthyroidism as no ophthalmopathy progression within 18 months.

The V and J genes are TRBV29-1 and TRBJ1-5, with D hard to call. The sequences come from peripheral blood mononuclear cells (PBMCs), collected at new diagnosis, from a patient treated with antithyroid drugs. This TCR derives from a woman aged 25 to 39 with Graves disease. Here the CDR3 DNA reads TGCAGCGTTGAGGAGGGTATCGGTCAGCCCCAGCATTTT. It is translated as CSVEEGIGQPQHF.